The 5 T cell receptor beta chains reported below all come from one sample, sequenced in a study of regulatory T cells in long-lasting Graves disease (dated by TCRdb to the early 2020s). Library prep was done by multiplex PCR. TCRdb names Illumina HiSeq 4000 as the instrument used. iRepertoire HTBI primers and Arm-PCR amplification of CDR3 regions were used to construct TCR beta libraries. TCRdb passed the public sequencing reads through fastp at Q25 and MiXCR, retaining productive beta sequences. Rows are unified per CDR3 protein, each entry keeping the most common DNA and genes. The sample profile shows roughly 500,000 distinct CDR3 sequences; roughly 13% of them were found once. The top ten hold roughly 10% of the sample. The time point label of this sample denotes: newly diagnosed GD, antithyroid drugs for less than 3 months. RNA was extracted from PBMCs in TRIzol for both TCR sequencing and RNA sequencing.

The data were also submitted as part of a second study, on T cells in Graves' hyperthyroidism and ophthalmopathy.

Sequenced here: peripheral blood mononuclear cells (PBMCs), sampled at new diagnosis, from a patient treated with antithyroid drugs. All receptors come from a man aged 25-45 years with Graves disease. Donor details come from another sample of the same person, matched by shared clones.

The chain carries TRBV20-1 and TRBJ2-1; 10 bases agree with TRBD2. The V and J ends lost 3 bases and 8 bases, in that order; junction bases with no gene match: 10. Germline CDR1 is DFQATT and CDR2 is SNEGSKA (reference sequence). This CDR3 comprises 15 residues. The CDR3 sequence is CSASHRLAGADEQFF. Written as DNA, the CDR3 is TGCAGTGCTAGCCACAGGCTAGCGGGAGCCGATGAGCAGTTCTTC.

V and J are TRBV7-2 and TRBJ2-5; D is undetermined. The CDR3 is 14 amino acids. The germline V gene has CDR1 SGHTA and CDR2 FQGNSA. Trimming left V 5 bases short and J 2 bases short, with 12 bases between. Here the CDR3 reads CASSPPYKQETQYF. The CDR3 DNA is TGTGCCAGCAGCCCGCCCTACAAACAAGAGACCCAGTACTTC.

At least ten counts were recorded for this clonotype. The CDR3 here is CASRGGPGANVLTF. CDR3 nucleotides: TGTGCCAGCAGGGGGGGTCCTGGGGCCAACGTCCTGACTTTC. The chain has TRBV27 and TRBJ2-6; TRBD2 might be the D (6 bases). The ends were cut back, 6 bases at V and 2 bases at J, with 8 bases in the middle. The germline gives CDR1 MNHEY, CDR2 SMNVEV (reference sequence). The CDR3 length is 14 residues. The entire variable domain, with the rest obtained from reference TRBV27 and TRBJ2-6, is as follows: EAQVTQNPRYLITVTGKKLTVTCSQNMNHEYMSWYRQDPGLGLRQIYYSMNVEVTDKGDVPEGYKVSRKEKRNFPLILESPSPNQTSLYFCASRGGPGANVLTFGAGSRLTVL.

This clonotype was picked up many times. V usage is TRBV6-2 or TRBV6-3 and J usage is TRBJ1-2, with 8 bases identical to TRBD1. After removal of 6 bases from V and 3 bases from J, the junction contained 6 bases not matched to a gene. The germline V gene encodes CDR1 MNHEY and CDR2 SVGEGT. The CDR3 is 14 amino acids. The CDR3 spells CASREVDRDYGYTF. The CDR3 coding sequence is TGTGCCAGCAGGGAGGTGGACAGGGACTATGGCTACACCTTC.

This clonotype appeared a few times. The chain joins TRBV6-5 to TRBJ2-5; weak D call: TRBD2 (6 bases). V was trimmed by 0 bases and J by 5 bases, leaving 16 bases between them. Germline CDR1 is MNHEY and CDR2 is SVGAGI. The CDR3 loop spans 16 amino acids. The CDR3 DNA reads as TGTGCCAGCAGTTACTCTCTCGGTCGACGGGGGGAGACCCAGTACTTC. It translates to CASSYSLGRRGETQYF.